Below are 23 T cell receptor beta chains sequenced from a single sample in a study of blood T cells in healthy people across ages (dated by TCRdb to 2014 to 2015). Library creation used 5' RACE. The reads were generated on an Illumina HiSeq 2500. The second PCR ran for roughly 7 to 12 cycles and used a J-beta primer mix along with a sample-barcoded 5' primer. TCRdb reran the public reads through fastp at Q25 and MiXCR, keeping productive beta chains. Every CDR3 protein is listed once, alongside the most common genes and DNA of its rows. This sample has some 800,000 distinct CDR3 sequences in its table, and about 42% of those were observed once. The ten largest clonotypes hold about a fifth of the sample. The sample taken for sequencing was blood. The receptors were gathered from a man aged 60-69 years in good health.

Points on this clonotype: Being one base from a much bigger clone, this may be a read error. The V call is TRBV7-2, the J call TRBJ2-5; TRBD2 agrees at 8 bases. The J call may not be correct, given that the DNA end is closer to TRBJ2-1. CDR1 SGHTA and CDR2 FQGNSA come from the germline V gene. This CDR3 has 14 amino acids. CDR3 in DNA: TGTGCCAGCAGCCTCGGGGGGGCCCAAGAGACCCAGTTCTTC. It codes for CASSLGGAQETQFF.

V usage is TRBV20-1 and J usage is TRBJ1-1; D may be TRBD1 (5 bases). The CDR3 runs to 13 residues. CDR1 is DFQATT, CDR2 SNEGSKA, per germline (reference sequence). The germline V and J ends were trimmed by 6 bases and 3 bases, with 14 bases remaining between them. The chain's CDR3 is CSALGAGDTEAFF. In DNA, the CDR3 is TGCAGTGCCTTAGGGGCCGGGGACACTGAAGCTTTCTTT.

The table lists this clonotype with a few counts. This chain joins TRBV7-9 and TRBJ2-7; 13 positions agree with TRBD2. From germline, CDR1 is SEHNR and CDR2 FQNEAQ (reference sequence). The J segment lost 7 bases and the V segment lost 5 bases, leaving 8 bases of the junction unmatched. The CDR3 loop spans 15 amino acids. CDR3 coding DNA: TGTGCCAGCAGCCCCGGACTAGCGGGGGCAGAGGAGCAGTACTTC. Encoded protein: CASSPGLAGAEEQYF.

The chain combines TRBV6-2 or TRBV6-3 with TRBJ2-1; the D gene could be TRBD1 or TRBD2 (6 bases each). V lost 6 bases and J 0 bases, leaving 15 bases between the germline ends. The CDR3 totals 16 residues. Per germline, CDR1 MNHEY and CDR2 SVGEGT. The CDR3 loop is CASRRRGSSSYNEQFF. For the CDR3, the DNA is TGTGCCAGCAGGAGGAGGGGGTCTAGCTCCTACAATGAGCAGTTCTTC.

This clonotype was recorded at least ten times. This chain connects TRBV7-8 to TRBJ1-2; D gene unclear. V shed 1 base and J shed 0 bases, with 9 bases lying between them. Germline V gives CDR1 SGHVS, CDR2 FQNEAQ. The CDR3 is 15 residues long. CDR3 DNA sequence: TGTGCCAGCAGCTTAGTGGGCGGATCTAACTATGGCTACACCTTC. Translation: CASSLVGGSNYGYTF.

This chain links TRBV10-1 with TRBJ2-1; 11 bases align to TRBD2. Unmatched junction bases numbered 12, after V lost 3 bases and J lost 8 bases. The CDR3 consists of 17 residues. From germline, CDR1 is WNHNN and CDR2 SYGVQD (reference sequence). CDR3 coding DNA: TGCGCCAGCAGTGACCCGTCGGCTAGCGGGGGGAAGGATGAGCAGTTCTTC. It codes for CASSDPSASGGKDEQFF.

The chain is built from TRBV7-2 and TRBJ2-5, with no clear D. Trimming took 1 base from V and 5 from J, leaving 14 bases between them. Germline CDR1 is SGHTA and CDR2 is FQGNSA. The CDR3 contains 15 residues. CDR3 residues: CASSLVSGGWETQYF. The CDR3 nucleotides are TGTGCCAGCAGCTTAGTATCGGGTGGTTGGGAGACCCAGTACTTC.

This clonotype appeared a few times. CDR3 sequence: CASSSSGANYEQYF. CDR3 nucleotide sequence: TGCGCCAGCAGCTCCTCCGGGGCAAACTACGAGCAGTACTTC. V is TRBV5-1 and J is TRBJ2-7, with D perhaps TRBD1 or TRBD2 (5 bases each). The V end lost 3 bases, the J end lost 3 bases, and 13 bases lay between the germline ends. From germline, CDR1 is SGHRS and CDR2 YFSETQ. This CDR3 has 14 amino acids.

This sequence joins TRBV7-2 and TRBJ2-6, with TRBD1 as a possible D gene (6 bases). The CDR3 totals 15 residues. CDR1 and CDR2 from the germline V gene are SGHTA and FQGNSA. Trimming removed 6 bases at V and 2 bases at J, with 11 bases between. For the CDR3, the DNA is TGTGCCAGCAGACCTTACAGGGCTGGGGCCAACGTCCTGACTTTC. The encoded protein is CASRPYRAGANVLTF.

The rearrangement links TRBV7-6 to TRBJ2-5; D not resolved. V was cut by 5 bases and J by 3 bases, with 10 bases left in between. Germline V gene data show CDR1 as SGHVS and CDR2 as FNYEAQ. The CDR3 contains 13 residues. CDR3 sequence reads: CASSPRRKETQYF. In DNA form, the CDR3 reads TGTGCCAGCAGCCCGAGGCGGAAAGAGACCCAGTACTTC.

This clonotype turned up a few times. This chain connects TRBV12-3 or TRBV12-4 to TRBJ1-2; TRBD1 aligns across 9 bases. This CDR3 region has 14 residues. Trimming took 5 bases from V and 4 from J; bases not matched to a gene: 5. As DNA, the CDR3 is TGTGCCAGCAGTCCCAAGACAGGGGGCTATGGCTACACCTTC. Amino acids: CASSPKTGGYGYTF.

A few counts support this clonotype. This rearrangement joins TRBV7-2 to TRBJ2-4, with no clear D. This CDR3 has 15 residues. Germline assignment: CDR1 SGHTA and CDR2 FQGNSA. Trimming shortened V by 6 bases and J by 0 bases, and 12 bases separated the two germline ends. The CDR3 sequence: CASRPPGVAKNIQYF. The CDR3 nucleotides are TGTGCCAGCAGACCCCCCGGTGTAGCCAAAAACATTCAGTACTTC.

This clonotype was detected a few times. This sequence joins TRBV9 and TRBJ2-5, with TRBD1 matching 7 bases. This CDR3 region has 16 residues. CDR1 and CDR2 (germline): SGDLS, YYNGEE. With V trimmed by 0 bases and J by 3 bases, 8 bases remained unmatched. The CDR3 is CASSVGLRQGEETQYF. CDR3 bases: TGTGCCAGCAGCGTAGGCTTACGACAGGGAGAAGAGACCCAGTACTTC.

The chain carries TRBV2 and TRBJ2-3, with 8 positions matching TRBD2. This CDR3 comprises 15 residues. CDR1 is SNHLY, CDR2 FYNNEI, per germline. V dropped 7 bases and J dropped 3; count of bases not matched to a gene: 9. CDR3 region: CASMGLSGVTDTQYF. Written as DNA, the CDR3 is TGTGCCAGCATGGGGCTTAGCGGGGTTACAGATACGCAGTATTTT.

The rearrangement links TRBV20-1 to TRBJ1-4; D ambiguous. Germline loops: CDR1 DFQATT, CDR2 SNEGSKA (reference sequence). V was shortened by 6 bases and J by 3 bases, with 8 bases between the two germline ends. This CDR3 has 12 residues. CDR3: CSAALANEKLFF. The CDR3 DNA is TGCAGTGCCGCCTTGGCTAATGAAAAACTGTTTTTT.

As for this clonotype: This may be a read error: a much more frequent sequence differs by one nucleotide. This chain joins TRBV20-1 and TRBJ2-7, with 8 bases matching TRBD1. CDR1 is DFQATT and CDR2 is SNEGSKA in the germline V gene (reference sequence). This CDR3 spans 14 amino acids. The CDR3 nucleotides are TGCAGTGCTAGTTGGCAGGGGGCTACCTACGAGCAGCACTTC. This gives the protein CSASWQGATYEQHF.

As DNA, the CDR3 is TGCGCCAGCAGCTTGCCAGGGGCCGGTGAGCAGTTCTTC. Translating gives CASSLPGAGEQFF. The chain has TRBV5-1 and TRBJ2-1, with D possibly TRBD1 on 6 matching bases. The CDR3 runs 13 residues. V dropped 1 base and J dropped 9 bases, with 11 bases sitting between them. Per germline, CDR1 SGHRS and CDR2 YFSETQ.

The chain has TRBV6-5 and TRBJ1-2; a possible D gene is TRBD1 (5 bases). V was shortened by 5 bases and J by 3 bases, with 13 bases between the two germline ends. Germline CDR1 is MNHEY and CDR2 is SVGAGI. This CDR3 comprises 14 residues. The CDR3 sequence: CASSDSSRDYGYTF. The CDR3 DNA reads TGTGCCAGCAGTGACAGCTCCCGGGACTATGGCTACACCTTC.

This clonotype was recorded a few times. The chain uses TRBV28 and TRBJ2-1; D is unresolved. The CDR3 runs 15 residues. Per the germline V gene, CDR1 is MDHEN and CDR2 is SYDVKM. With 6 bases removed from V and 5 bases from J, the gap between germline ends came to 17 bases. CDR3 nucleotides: TGTGCCAGCAGCAGTCCCTGGTCTAGGGACAATGAGCAGTTCTTC. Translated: CASSSPWSRDNEQFF. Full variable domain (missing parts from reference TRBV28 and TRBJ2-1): DVKVTQSSRYLVKRTGEKVFLECVQDMDHENMFWYRQDPGLGLRLIYFSYDVKMKEKGDIPEGYSVSREKKERFSLILESASTNQTSMYLCASSSPWSRDNEQFFGPGTRLTVL.

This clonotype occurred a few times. The CDR3 coding sequence is TGTGCCAGCAGTCTAACGGGGGGACCCTACAATGAGCAGTTCTTC. This codes for CASSLTGGPYNEQFF. The V call is TRBV6-5, the J call TRBJ2-1; TRBD2 matches at 7 bases. The CDR3 length is 15 residues. CDR1 and CDR2 (germline): MNHEY, SVGAGI. With V trimmed by 5 bases and J by 2 bases, 6 bases remained unmatched.

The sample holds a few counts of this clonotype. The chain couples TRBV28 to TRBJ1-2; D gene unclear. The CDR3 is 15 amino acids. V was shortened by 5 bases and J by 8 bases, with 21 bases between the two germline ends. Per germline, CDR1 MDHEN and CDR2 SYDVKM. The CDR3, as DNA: TGTGCCAGCAGTCCTGGCGACGCCCGCCTGGGAGGCTACACCTTC. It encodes CASSPGDARLGGYTF.

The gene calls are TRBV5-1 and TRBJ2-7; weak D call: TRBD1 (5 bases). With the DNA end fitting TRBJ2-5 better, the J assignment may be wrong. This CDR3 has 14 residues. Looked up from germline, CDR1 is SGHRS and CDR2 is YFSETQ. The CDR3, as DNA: TGCGCCAGCAGCCAGGCCAGGGTAAAGAAGACCCAGTACTTC. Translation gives CASSQARVKKTQYF.

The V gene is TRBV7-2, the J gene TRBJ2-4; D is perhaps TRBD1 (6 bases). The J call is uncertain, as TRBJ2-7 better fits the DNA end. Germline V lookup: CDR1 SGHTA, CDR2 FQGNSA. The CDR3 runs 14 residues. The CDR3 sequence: CASSLQGKSYEQYF. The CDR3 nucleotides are TGTGCCAGCAGCTTGCAGGGGAAATCGTACGAGCAGTACTTC.